The 10 T cell receptor beta chains below all came from one sample that was sequenced in a study of chemoradiotherapy in HPV16-positive cancers (dated by TCRdb to 2021 to 2024). The library was built by means of the immunoSEQ multiplex PCR assay. TCRdb took this table from immuneACCESS and kept in-frame rearrangements with V and J called. Such tables lack part of the clones; where checked against another copy, unresolved V genes explain under half of the gap, and the rest is unexplained. The sample table records approximately 9,300 clones; roughly 84% of these occur just once. Together, the top ten hold around 2.8% of the sample. The sample was blood, taken from a patient who underwent chemoradiotherapy. The receptors here all came from a human donor with HPV-associated anogenital cancer.

This sequence joins TRBV7-9 and TRBJ2-2; TRBD2 matches 7 bases. In germline, CDR1 is SEHNR, CDR2 FQNEAQ (reference sequence). V lost 1 base to trimming and J lost 3 bases; unmatched junction nucleotides: 5. The CDR3 contains 16 residues. In DNA, the CDR3 is TGTGCCAGCAGCTTAGGACTAGCACCGCACACCGGGGAGCTGTTTTTT. This gives the protein CASSLGLAPHTGELFF.

This chain joins TRBV6-1 and TRBJ2-7; D unresolved. The V gene's germline CDR1 is MNHNS and CDR2 SASEGT. V shed 3 bases and J shed 3 bases, with 15 bases lying between them. The CDR3 sequence is 15 residues long. CDR3 loop: CASSDPLRTNYEQYF. The CDR3, as DNA: TGTGCCAGCAGTGACCCCTTAAGGACCAACTACGAGCAGTACTTC.

The chain joins TRBV2 to TRBJ2-1; 9 bases are a match to TRBD1. Trimming took 7 bases from V and 2 from J; bases not matched to a gene: 6. Germline CDR1 is SNHLY and CDR2 is FYNNEI. The CDR3 sequence is 15 residues long. CDR3 amino acids: CASTTGQGAYNEQFF. The CDR3 DNA is TGTGCCAGCACCACGGGACAGGGAGCCTACAATGAGCAGTTCTTC.

This clone was seen a few times. The rearrangement uses TRBV5-1 and TRBJ1-2; 7 positions agree with TRBD1. With V trimmed by 6 bases and J by 4 bases, 6 bases remained unmatched. The CDR3 sequence is 13 residues long. Germline V lookup: CDR1 SGHRS, CDR2 YFSETQ. CDR3 sequence (DNA): TGCGCCAGCACCCCAGGGGGGACCTATGGCTACACCTTC. This gives the protein CASTPGGTYGYTF.

This clone was observed a handful of times. The chain uses TRBV6-1 and TRBJ1-2, with a weak D call TRBD1 (5 bases). V lost 2 bases to trimming and J lost 4 bases, with 8 bases between them. CDR1 is MNHNS, CDR2 SASEGT, per germline. The CDR3 runs to 13 residues. The CDR3 region has the DNA TGTGCCAGCAGTGAACAGGGACTCTATGGCTACACCTTC. Its translation: CASSEQGLYGYTF.

The chain has TRBV6-6 and TRBJ1-5, with D perhaps matching TRBD1 (6 bases). This CDR3 is 15 amino acids long. The V gene lost 10 bases and the J gene lost 8 bases, with 24 bases spanning the gap. Germline values: CDR1 MNHNY, CDR2 SVGAGI (reference sequence). CDR3 DNA: TGTGCCACCCAAGACCCTCAGACAGGCTATAAGCCCCAGCATTTT. Its protein product is CATQDPQTGYKPQHF.

The V call is TRBV18, the J call TRBJ2-2; 7 bases map to TRBD1. Trimming cost V 0 bases and J 7 bases; bases outside gene matches: 11. CDR1 KGHSH and CDR2 LQKENI come from the germline V gene. The CDR3 covers 17 residues. CDR3 nucleotides: TGTGCCAGCTCACCACCTGGCACAGGGGCCGATCTCGGGGAGCTGTTTTTT. It specifies CASSPPGTGADLGELFF.

The rearrangement joins TRBV7-2 to TRBJ2-1; 13 bases align to TRBD2. The CDR3 totals 15 residues. V lost 4 bases and J lost 9; bases outside the gene matches: 6. Germline loops: CDR1 SGHTA, CDR2 FQGNSA. CDR3 sequence (DNA): TGTGCCAGCAGCTATTTCCGGACTAGCGGGGGTGAGCAGTTCTTC. Encoded protein: CASSYFRTSGGEQFF.

The J gene is TRBJ1-6, the V gene TRBV5-1; TRBD1 aligns across 8 bases. The CDR3 is 16 residues long. Germline V gene sequence: CDR1 SGHRS, CDR2 YFSETQ. The V gene end was trimmed by 1 base and the J gene end by 7 bases; junction bases not matched to a gene: 7. The CDR3 nucleotides are TGCGCCAGCAGCTTGTTGGCAGGGGGCGGCAATTCACCCCTCCACTTT. Protein: CASSLLAGGGNSPLHF.

This clone was counted once. This chain links TRBV7-8 with TRBJ1-2, with D maybe TRBD1 (6 bases). This CDR3 is built from 15 residues. Trimming removed 7 bases at V and 8 bases at J, with 23 bases between. Germline V gene lookup returns CDR1 SGHVS and CDR2 FQNEAQ. The CDR3 coding sequence is TGTGCCAGCACCCGGCTAAGTGTTGGGGGCGAGGGCTACACCTTC. Its protein is CASTRLSVGGEGYTF.